These 11 T cell receptor beta chains originate from one sample sequenced in a study of blood T cell repertoires in COVID-19. This table comes from immunoSEQ multiplex PCR, and its TCRdb copy is limited to in-frame clones, with some not included. The table lists 150,000 to 200,000 clones, under 80% of them singletons. The sample comprised peripheral blood. Receptors were obtained from a man in his sixties or seventies with acute or convalescent COVID-19.

The chain carries TRBV3-1 (or the pseudogene TRBV3-2) and TRBJ2-5; D is perhaps TRBD2 (6 bases). The CDR3 is 16 residues long. The germline V gene encodes CDR1 LGHDT and CDR2 YNNKEL (reference sequence). Trimming took 1 base from V and 5 from J, leaving 17 bases between them. The CDR3 DNA reads TGTGCCAGCAGCCAAGGAGGATCTTTTGGGAGGGAGACCCAGTACTTC. It is translated as CASSQGGSFGRETQYF.

By share, this clone counts as medium-sized. The chain uses TRBV29-1 and TRBJ2-5; TRBD2 aligns across 11 bases. With V trimmed by 7 bases and J by 3 bases, 10 bases remained unmatched. The germline V gene encodes CDR1 SQVTM and CDR2 ANQGSEA. The CDR3 is 15 residues long. The CDR3 reads CSATPGTSGKETQYF. CDR3 nucleotide sequence: TGCAGCGCAACGCCTGGGACTAGCGGAAAAGAGACCCAGTACTTC.

This clone was counted once. The rearrangement links TRBV5-6 to TRBJ2-1; TRBD1 matches at 8 bases. V lost 4 bases, J lost 3 bases, and 12 bases stayed unmatched. This CDR3 contains 17 residues. Germline assignment: CDR1 SGHDT and CDR2 YYEEEE. The DNA for the CDR3 is TGTGCCAGCAGCCGAGAAAGACAGGGGTATATCTACAATGAGCAGTTCTTC. Translating it yields CASSRERQGYIYNEQFF.

The chain couples TRBV7-9 to TRBJ2-5, with TRBD2 matching over 13 bases. CDR1 and CDR2 from the germline V gene are SEHNR and FQNEAQ (reference sequence). The CDR3 runs 16 residues. Trimming removed 6 bases from V and 5 bases from J; junction bases left unmatched: 9. For the CDR3, the DNA is TGTGCCAGCAGTACACCCGGACTAGCGGGAGTTGAGACCCAGTACTTC. It specifies CASSTPGLAGVETQYF.

This clone was observed a few times. CDR3 protein: CASSGEQLGTLSSGANVLTF. The CDR3 coding sequence is TGTGCCAGCAGCGGCGAACAACTAGGGACACTAAGCTCTGGGGCCAACGTCCTGACTTTC. The chain is built from TRBV7-6 and TRBJ2-6, with D possibly matching TRBD1 (6 bases). Germline assignment: CDR1 SGHVS and CDR2 FNYEAQ. This CDR3 spans 20 amino acids. The V end lost 5 bases, the J end lost 0 bases, and 23 bases lay between the germline ends.

The chain is built from TRBV7-2 and TRBJ2-5; TRBD1 might be the D (5 bases). Germline CDR1 and CDR2: SGHTA and FQGNSA. CDR3 length equals 14 residues. Trimming left V 2 bases short and J 2 bases short, with 9 bases between. Here the CDR3 reads CASSLSRVQETQYF. The CDR3 DNA is TGTGCCAGCAGCTTATCCAGGGTACAAGAGACCCAGTACTTC.

This chain links TRBV2 with TRBJ2-1, with 7 positions matching TRBD2. Germline trimming cut 5 bases from V and 4 bases from J; bases unmatched to any gene: 2. Germline loops: CDR1 SNHLY, CDR2 FYNNEI. This CDR3 spans 13 amino acids. The CDR3 coding sequence is TGTGCCAGCAGTCGGGGGGAATACAATGAGCAGTTCTTC. Its translation is CASSRGEYNEQFF.

The chain combines TRBV5-1 with TRBJ1-2; 8 bases map to TRBD1. Germline CDR1 SGHRS, CDR2 YFSETQ. J gave up 5 bases and V 4 bases, and 7 bases lay outside the gene matches. This CDR3 comprises 14 residues. CDR3 in amino acids: CASSTDRDLYGYTF. DNA for the CDR3: TGCGCCAGCAGCACGGACAGGGACCTGTATGGCTACACCTTC.

The chain is built from TRBV7-2 and TRBJ1-2, with a possible D match to TRBD1 (5 bases). The CDR3 length is 16 residues. Trimming cost V 1 base and J 4 bases, with 16 bases left between them. CDR1 and CDR2 (germline): SGHTA, FQGNSA. The CDR3 is CASSLEGAGGTYGYTF. The DNA for the CDR3 is TGTGCCAGCAGCTTAGAGGGAGCTGGGGGGACCTATGGCTACACCTTC.

The chain recombines TRBV24-1 with TRBJ2-7; 7 nucleotides line up with TRBD1. Germline V gene data show CDR1 as KGHDR and CDR2 as SFDVKD. Losses at the gene ends were 3 bases for V and 0 bases for J; bases not matched to a gene: 1. The length of the CDR3 is 14 residues. This CDR3 is CATSDRDSSYEQYF. CDR3 DNA sequence: TGTGCCACCAGTGATCGGGACAGCTCCTACGAGCAGTACTTC.

The rearrangement uses TRBV24-1 and TRBJ2-3; TRBD2 aligns across 7 bases. Losses at the gene ends were 5 bases for V and 4 bases for J; bases not matched to a gene: 11. This CDR3 region has 16 residues. Germline V CDR1 and CDR2: KGHDR, SFDVKD. The CDR3 sequence is CATSGQGAGRADTQYF. The CDR3 DNA follows: TGTGCCACCAGTGGGCAAGGAGCGGGGCGGGCAGATACGCAGTATTTT.